This entry describes one TCR beta chain. The data were taken from a study of radiotherapy plus CTLA-4 blockade in lung cancer. The CDR3 consists of 13 residues. Germline values: CDR1 SEHNR, CDR2 FQNEAQ (reference sequence). Trimming pared 5 bases from V and 4 bases from J, leaving 11 bases between. Sequencing used immunoSEQ multiplex PCR; TCRdb keeps in-frame clones, though not all of them. Of more than 90,000 clones listed, roughly 80% are singletons. This rearrangement joins TRBV7-9 to TRBJ1-2; D is possibly TRBD1 (6 bases). This clonotype originated in a human donor with non-small cell lung cancer that progressed on radiotherapy plus ipilimumab. Some clones in this sample may be carry-over from other donors' samples. The source was peripheral blood, collected from a patient treated with radiotherapy plus ipilimumab. The CDR3 DNA reads as TGTGCCAGCAGCCAACAGGGACTCTATGGCTACACCTTC. It specifies CASSQQGLYGYTF.